One and the same sample provided the 9 T cell receptor beta chains below, sequenced in a study of Graves' ophthalmopathy and Graves' hyperthyroidism. Amplification from RNA transcripts yielded the TCR beta CDR3 regions. Scientists carried out first-round RT-PCR using HTBI primers and then a second-round multiplex PCR. TCRdb analysed the multiplex PCR reads with MiXCR anew, one entry per CDR3 protein. The sample has 350,000 to 400,000 distinct CDR3 sequences; over 15% are singletons. The sequencing input was peripheral blood. Every receptor here comes from a woman younger than 30 with stable Graves' hyperthyroidism.

This clonotype was seen repeatedly, ten times or more. The gene calls are TRBV27 and TRBJ1-2; no clear D. CDR3 size: 14 residues. Germline V gene data show CDR1 as MNHEY and CDR2 as SMNVEV (reference sequence). The V end was cut by 5 bases, the J end by 3 bases, with 13 bases between. The CDR3 coding sequence is TGTGCCAGCAGTCCCCGGACCCGCCACTATGGCTACACCTTC. Protein: CASSPRTRHYGYTF.

This clonotype appeared a few times. V gene TRBV13 combines with J gene TRBJ2-7, with D possibly being TRBD2 (6 bases). Germline CDR1 PRHDT, CDR2 FYEKMQ (reference sequence). With 1 base removed from V and 0 bases from J, the gap between germline ends came to 16 bases. This CDR3 has 17 residues. This CDR3 reads CASSLAHTAGGSYEQYF. The CDR3 bases are TGTGCCAGCAGCTTAGCGCACACAGCCGGGGGCTCCTACGAGCAGTACTTC.

In its sample, this clonotype was seen many times. The chain recombines TRBV28 with TRBJ1-5; D is uncertain. Between the trimmed V and J ends, which lost 2 bases and 2 bases, there was a span of 13 bases. The CDR3 has 16 residues. Germline lookup yields CDR1 MDHEN and CDR2 SYDVKM. In DNA form, the CDR3 reads TGTGCCAGCAGTTTAAGGGTGGGCAACGGCAATCAGCCCCAGCATTTT. Protein: CASSLRVGNGNQPQHF.

Many counts were recorded for this clonotype. V usage is TRBV5-1 and J usage is TRBJ2-6; 7 nucleotides agree with TRBD1. The CDR3 runs 17 residues. The germline V gene has CDR1 SGHRS and CDR2 YFSETQ. After removal of 1 base from V and 4 bases from J, the junction contained 8 bases not matched to a gene. The CDR3 DNA sequence: TGCGCCAGCAGCTTGAGGGGGCAAATCTCAGGGGCCAACGTCCTGACTTTC. Its protein product is CASSLRGQISGANVLTF. Full variable domain (rest looked up from reference TRBV5-1 and TRBJ2-6): KAGVTQTPRYLIKTRGQQVTLSCSPISGHRSVSWYQQTPGQGLQFLFEYFSETQRNKGNFPGRFSGRQFSNSRSEMNVSTLELGDSALYLCASSLRGQISGANVLTFGAGSRLTVL.

This clonotype was seen at least ten times. This sequence joins TRBV20-1 and TRBJ1-1; no definite D call. The germline V and J ends were trimmed by 0 bases and 0 bases, with 11 bases remaining between them. The germline gives CDR1 DFQATT, CDR2 SNEGSKA (reference sequence). CDR3 length equals 15 residues. The CDR3 reads CSARDRYSLNTEAFF. The CDR3 region has the DNA TGCAGTGCTAGAGATCGATACAGTCTGAACACTGAAGCTTTCTTT.

The rearrangement uses TRBV6-2 or TRBV6-3 and TRBJ2-7; perhaps TRBD2 as D (5 bases). The CDR3 is 13 residues long. V lost 8 bases and J lost 2, with 13 bases in between. The germline V gene encodes CDR1 MNHEY and CDR2 SVGEGT. CDR3 protein: CASCGYGTYEQYV. In DNA, the CDR3 is TGTGCCAGCTGTGGCTACGGGACCTACGAGCAGTACGTC.

The chain has TRBV5-1 and TRBJ1-1; TRBD1 is a possible D gene (6 bases). V dropped 4 bases and J dropped 4 bases, with 14 bases sitting between them. Germline values: CDR1 SGHRS, CDR2 YFSETQ. The CDR3 is made up of 14 amino acids. In nucleotides, the CDR3 is TGCGCCAGCAGCCGAAACAGGGTTTCCACTGAAGCTTTCTTT. Translating gives CASSRNRVSTEAFF.

The sample holds a few counts of this clonotype. The J gene is TRBJ2-6, the V gene TRBV27, with D unresolved. Deletions cut 0 bases from V and 0 bases from J, with 9 bases between. From germline, CDR1 is MNHEY and CDR2 SMNVEV (reference sequence). The CDR3 covers 17 residues. The CDR3 loop reads CASSLSVGDSGANVLTF. Here the CDR3 DNA reads TGTGCCAGCAGTTTATCGGTAGGAGACTCTGGGGCCAACGTCCTGACTTTC.

The chain couples TRBV6-5 to TRBJ2-7; TRBD1 might be the D (5 bases). This CDR3 contains 14 residues. Deletions cut 2 bases from V and 3 bases from J, with 11 bases between. Per the germline V gene, CDR1 is MNHEY and CDR2 is SVGAGI. The CDR3 sequence is CASSYTRQNYEQYF. The CDR3 coding sequence is TGTGCCAGCAGTTACACTCGACAGAACTACGAGCAGTACTTC.